Each of the 7 T cell receptor beta chains below was sequenced from the same sample in a study of blood T cell repertoires in COVID-19. Only in-frame clones appear in the TCRdb table, and some are missing; sequencing was by immunoSEQ multiplex PCR. The sample shows approximately 320,000 clones, over 75% of them seen only once. The sample was peripheral blood. These receptors all come from a human donor in a cohort sampled during active COVID-19.

J is TRBJ2-2 and V is TRBV7-8, with D perhaps matching TRBD1 (6 bases). The CDR3 runs to 16 residues. The V gene's germline CDR1 is SGHVS and CDR2 FQNEAQ. The V and J ends lost 3 bases and 3 bases respectively, with 14 bases between them. As DNA, the CDR3 is TGTGCCAGCAGCTTCCGCAGGGGAAGGGACACCGGGGAGCTGTTTTTT. Its translation: CASSFRRGRDTGELFF.

The CDR3 loop reads CAISDSFGHSGGYTF. CDR3 sequence (DNA): TGTGCCATCAGTGACTCCTTTGGTCACTCGGGTGGCTACACCTTC. V and J are TRBV10-3 and TRBJ1-2; D call uncertain. V lost 3 bases, J lost 7 bases, and 18 bases lay in between. Germline V gene lookup returns CDR1 ENHRY and CDR2 SYGVKD. This CDR3 comprises 15 residues.

The V gene is TRBV7-3, the J gene TRBJ1-2; a possible D gene is TRBD1 (5 bases). Germline values: CDR1 SGHTA, CDR2 FQGTGA. Trimming shortened V by 1 base and J by 7 bases, and 13 bases separated the two germline ends. The CDR3 covers 14 residues. The CDR3 nucleotides are TGTGCCAGCAGCTTAATGGTGGGGGGAGGTGGCTACACCTTC. This encodes CASSLMVGGGGYTF.

The CDR3: CASSFGSYGYTF. The CDR3 coding sequence is TGTGCCAGCAGCTTCGGGAGTTATGGCTACACCTTC. The chain recombines TRBV7-2 with TRBJ1-2; D remains ambiguous. The V end was cut by 3 bases, the J end by 5 bases, with 7 bases between. The CDR3 is 12 residues long. Germline values: CDR1 SGHTA, CDR2 FQGNSA. The entire variable domain, with the rest obtained from reference TRBV7-2 and TRBJ1-2, is as follows: GAGVSQSPSNKVTEKGKDVELRCDPISGHTALYWYRQSLGQGLEFLIYFQGNSAPDKSGLPSDRFSAERTGGSVSTLTIQRTQQEDSAVYLCASSFGSYGYTFGSGTRLTVV.

As concerns this clone: Other DNA sequences within the sample encode an identical CDR3. This chain joins TRBV2 and TRBJ1-5; no firm D call. CDR1 and CDR2 (germline): SNHLY, FYNNEI. V was clipped by 2 bases and J by 0 bases, with 8 bases between them. This CDR3 spans 15 amino acids. CDR3 bases: TGTGCCAGCAGTGAAACGGGGTATAGCAATCAGCCCCAGCATTTT. Translated, it gives CASSETGYSNQPQHF.

The gene calls are TRBV11-2 and TRBJ2-7; D gene unclear. Trimming pared 1 base from V and 2 bases from J, leaving 6 bases between. The germline V gene has CDR1 SGHAT and CDR2 FQNNGV. This CDR3 has 13 residues. The CDR3 DNA reads as TGTGCCAGCAGCTTAGCTCTAGCCTACGAGCAGTACTTC. Translation: CASSLALAYEQYF.

The CDR3 loop is CTSSQDLAVGRNQPQHF. CDR3 coding DNA: TGCACCAGCAGCCAAGATCTGGCAGTTGGCAGGAATCAGCCCCAGCATTTT. The rearrangement joins TRBV1 to TRBJ1-5; the table assigns TRBD1, which was not confirmed against the DNA. TRBV1 is a recognized pseudogene. The length of the CDR3 is 17 residues.